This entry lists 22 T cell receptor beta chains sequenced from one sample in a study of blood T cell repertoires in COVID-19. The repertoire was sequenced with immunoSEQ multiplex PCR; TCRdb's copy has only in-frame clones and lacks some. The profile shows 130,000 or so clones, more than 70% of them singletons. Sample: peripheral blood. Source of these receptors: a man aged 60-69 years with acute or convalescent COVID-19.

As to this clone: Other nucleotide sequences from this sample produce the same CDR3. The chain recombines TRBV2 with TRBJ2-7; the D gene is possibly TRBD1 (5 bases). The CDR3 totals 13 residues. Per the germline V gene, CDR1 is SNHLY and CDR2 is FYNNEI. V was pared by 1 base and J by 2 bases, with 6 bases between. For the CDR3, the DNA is TGTGCCAGCAGTGAAGGCAGGGCCTACGAGCAGTACTTC. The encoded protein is CASSEGRAYEQYF.

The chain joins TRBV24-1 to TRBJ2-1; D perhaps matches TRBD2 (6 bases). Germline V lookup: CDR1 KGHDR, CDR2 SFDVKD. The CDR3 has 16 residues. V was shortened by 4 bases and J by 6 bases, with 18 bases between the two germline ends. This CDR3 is CATSDPGPGDRNEQFF. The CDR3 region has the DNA TGTGCCACCAGTGACCCCGGGCCGGGGGACCGCAATGAGCAGTTCTTC.

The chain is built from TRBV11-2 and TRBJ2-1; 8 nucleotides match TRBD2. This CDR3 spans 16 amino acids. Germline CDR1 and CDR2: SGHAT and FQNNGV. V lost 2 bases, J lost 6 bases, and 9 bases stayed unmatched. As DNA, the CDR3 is TGTGCCAGCAGCTTAAGGGGTAGCGGGACTAGCAATGAGCAGTTCTTC. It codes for CASSLRGSGTSNEQFF.

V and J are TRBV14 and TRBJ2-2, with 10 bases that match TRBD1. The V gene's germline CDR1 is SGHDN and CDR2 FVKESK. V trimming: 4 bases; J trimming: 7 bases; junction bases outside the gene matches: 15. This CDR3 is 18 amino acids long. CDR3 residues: CASSPLPGQGNAGGELFF. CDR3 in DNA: TGTGCCAGCAGCCCCTTACCGGGACAGGGGAATGCGGGCGGGGAGCTGTTTTTT.

The CDR3 loop is CASSESVGREQYF. In DNA form, the CDR3 reads TGCGCCAGCAGTGAGTCGGTCGGGAGAGAGCAGTACTTC. This sequence joins TRBV10-1 and TRBJ2-7; the D gene is possibly TRBD2 (6 bases). Germline values: CDR1 WNHNN, CDR2 SYGVQD (reference sequence). The CDR3 loop spans 13 amino acids. Between the trimmed V and J ends, which lost 0 bases and 7 bases, there was a span of 10 bases.

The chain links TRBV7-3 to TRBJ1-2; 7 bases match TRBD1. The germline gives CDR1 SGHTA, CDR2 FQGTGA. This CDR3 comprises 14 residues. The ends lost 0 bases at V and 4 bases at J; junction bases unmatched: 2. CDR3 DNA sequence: TGTGCCAGCAGCTTAACAGGGGGCGGCTATGGCTACACCTTC. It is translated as CASSLTGGGYGYTF.

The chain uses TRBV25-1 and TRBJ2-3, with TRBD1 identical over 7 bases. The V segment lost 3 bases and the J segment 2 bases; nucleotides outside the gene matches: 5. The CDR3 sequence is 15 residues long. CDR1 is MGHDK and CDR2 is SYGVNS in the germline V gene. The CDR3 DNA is TGTGCCAGCAGTGAGAAGACAGGGCTCACAGATACGCAGTATTTT. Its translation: CASSEKTGLTDTQYF. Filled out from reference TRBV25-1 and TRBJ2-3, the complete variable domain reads EADIYQTPRYLVIGTGKKITLECSQTMGHDKMYWYQQDPGMELHLIHYSYGVNSTEKGDLSSESTVSRIRTEHFPLTLESARPSHTSQYLCASSEKTGLTDTQYFGPGTRLTVL.

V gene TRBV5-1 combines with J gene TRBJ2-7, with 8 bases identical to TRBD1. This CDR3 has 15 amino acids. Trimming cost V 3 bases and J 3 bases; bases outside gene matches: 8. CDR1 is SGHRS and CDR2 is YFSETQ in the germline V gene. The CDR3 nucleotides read TGCGCCAGCAGCTCCACCGGGACAGGAATCTACGAGCAGTACTTC. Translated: CASSSTGTGIYEQYF.

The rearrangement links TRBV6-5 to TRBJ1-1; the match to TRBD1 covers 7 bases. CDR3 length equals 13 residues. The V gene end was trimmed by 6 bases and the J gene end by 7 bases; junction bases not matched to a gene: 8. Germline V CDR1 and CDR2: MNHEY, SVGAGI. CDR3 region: CASRLTGTDEAFF. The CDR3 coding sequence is TGTGCCAGCAGACTGACCGGGACAGATGAAGCTTTCTTT.

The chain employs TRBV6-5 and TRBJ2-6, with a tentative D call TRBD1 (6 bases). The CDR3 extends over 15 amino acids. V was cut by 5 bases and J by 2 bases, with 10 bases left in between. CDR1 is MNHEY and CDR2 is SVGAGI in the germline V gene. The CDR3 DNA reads TGTGCCAGCAGTAACGGACAGCCTGGGGCCAACGTCCTGACTTTC. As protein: CASSNGQPGANVLTF.

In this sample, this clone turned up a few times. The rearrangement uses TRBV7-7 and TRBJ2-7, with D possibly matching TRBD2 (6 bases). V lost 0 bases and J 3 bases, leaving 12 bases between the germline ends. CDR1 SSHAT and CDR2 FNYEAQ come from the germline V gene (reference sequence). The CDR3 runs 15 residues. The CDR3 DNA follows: TGTGCCAGCAGCTTAGCAGCGGGCCAGAACTACGAGCAGTACTTC. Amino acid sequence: CASSLAAGQNYEQYF.

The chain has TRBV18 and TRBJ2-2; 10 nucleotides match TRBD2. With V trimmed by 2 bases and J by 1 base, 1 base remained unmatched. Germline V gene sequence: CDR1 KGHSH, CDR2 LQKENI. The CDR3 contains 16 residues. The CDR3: CASSPTSGVNTGELFF. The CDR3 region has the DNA TGTGCCAGCTCACCAACTAGCGGGGTGAACACCGGGGAGCTGTTTTTT.

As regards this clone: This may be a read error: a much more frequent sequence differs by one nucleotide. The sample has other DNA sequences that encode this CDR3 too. The CDR3 DNA reads as TGTGCCAGCAGCTTACGCGGGAGCTCCTACAATGAGCAGTTCTTC. Its protein is CASSLRGSSYNEQFF. The chain is built from TRBV7-9 and TRBJ2-1, with 7 positions matching TRBD2. The CDR3 consists of 15 residues. The trim removed 2 bases at V and 0 bases at J, leaving 1 base unmatched. The germline V gene has CDR1 SEHNR and CDR2 FQNEAQ (reference sequence).

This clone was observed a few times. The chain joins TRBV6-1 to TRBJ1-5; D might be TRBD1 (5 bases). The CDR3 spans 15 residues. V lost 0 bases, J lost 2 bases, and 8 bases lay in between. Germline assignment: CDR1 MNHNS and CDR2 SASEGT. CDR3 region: CASSEAAGGNQPQHF. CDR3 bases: TGTGCCAGCAGTGAAGCGGCGGGGGGCAATCAGCCCCAGCATTTT.

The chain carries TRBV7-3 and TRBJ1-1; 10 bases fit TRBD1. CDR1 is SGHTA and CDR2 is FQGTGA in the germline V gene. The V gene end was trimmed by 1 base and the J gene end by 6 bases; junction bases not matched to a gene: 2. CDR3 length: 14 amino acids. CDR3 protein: CASSLMGQGSEAFF. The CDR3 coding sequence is TGTGCCAGCAGCTTAATGGGACAGGGGTCTGAAGCTTTCTTT. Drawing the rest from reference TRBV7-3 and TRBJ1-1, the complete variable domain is GAGVSQTPSNKVTEKGKYVELRCDPISGHTALYWYRQSLGQGPEFLIYFQGTGAADDSGLPNDRFFAVRPEGSVSTLKIQRTERGDSAVYLCASSLMGQGSEAFFGQGTRLTVV.

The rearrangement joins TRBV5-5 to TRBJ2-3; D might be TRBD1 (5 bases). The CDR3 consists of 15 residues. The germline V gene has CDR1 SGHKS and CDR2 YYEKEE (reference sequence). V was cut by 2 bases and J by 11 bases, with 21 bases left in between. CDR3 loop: CASSFSAGSELVQYF. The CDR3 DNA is TGTGCCAGCAGCTTCTCCGCAGGGTCAGAGCTAGTGCAGTATTTT. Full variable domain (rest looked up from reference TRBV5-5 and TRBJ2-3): DAGVTQSPTHLIKTRGQQVTLRCSPISGHKSVSWYQQVLGQGPQFIFQYYEKEERGRGNFPDRFSARQFPNYSSELNVNALLLGDSALYLCASSFSAGSELVQYFGPGTRLTVL.

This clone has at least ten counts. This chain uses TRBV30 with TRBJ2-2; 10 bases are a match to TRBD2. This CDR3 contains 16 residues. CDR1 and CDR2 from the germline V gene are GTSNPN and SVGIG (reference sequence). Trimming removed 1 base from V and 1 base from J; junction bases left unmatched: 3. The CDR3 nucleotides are TGTGCCTGGAGTGGCCTAGCGGGGGAGAACACCGGGGAGCTGTTTTTT. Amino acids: CAWSGLAGENTGELFF.

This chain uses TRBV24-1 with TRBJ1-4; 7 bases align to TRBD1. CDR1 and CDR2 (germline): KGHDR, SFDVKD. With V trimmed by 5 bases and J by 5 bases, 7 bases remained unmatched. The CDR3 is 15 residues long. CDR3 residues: CATSASTGYNEKLFF. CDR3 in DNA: TGTGCCACCAGTGCCTCGACAGGGTACAATGAAAAACTGTTTTTT.

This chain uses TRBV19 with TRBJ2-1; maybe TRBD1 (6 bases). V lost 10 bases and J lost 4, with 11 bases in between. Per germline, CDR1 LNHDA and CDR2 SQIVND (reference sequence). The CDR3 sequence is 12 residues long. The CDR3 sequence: CATRDKYNEQFF. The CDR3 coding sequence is TGTGCCACCCGGGACAAGTACAATGAGCAGTTCTTC.

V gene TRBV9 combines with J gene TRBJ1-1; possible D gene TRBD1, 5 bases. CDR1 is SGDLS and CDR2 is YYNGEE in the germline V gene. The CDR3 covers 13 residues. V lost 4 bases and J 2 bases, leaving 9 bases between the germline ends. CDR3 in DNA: TGTGCCAGCAGCAGGACACCTAACACTGAAGCTTTCTTT. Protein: CASSRTPNTEAFF.

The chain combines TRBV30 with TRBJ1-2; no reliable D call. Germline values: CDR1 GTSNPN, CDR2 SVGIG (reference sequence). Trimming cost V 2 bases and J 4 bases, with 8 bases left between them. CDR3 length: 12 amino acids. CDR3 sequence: CAWSKYGYGYTF. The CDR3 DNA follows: TGTGCCTGGAGTAAATACGGCTATGGCTACACCTTC.

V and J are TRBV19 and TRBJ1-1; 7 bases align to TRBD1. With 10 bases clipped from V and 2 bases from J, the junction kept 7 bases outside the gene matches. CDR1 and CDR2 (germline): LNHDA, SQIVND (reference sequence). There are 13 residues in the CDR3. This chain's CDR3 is CATRTGTNTEAFF. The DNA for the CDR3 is TGTGCCACCCGGACAGGTACTAACACTGAAGCTTTCTTT. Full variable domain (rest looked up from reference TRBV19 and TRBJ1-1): DGGITQSPKYLFRKEGQNVTLSCEQNLNHDAMYWYRQDPGQGLRLIYYSQIVNDFQKGDIAEGYSVSREKKESFPLTVTSAQKNPTAFYLCATRTGTNTEAFFGQGTRLTVV.